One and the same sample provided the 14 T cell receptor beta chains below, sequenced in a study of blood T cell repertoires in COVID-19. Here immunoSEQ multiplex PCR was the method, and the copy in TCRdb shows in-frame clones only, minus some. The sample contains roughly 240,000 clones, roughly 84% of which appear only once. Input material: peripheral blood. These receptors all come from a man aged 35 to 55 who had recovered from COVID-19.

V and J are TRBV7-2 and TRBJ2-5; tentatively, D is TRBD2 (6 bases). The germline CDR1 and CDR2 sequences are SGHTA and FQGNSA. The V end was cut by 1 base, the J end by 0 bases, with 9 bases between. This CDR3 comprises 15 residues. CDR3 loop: CASSLGGLDQETQYF. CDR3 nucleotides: TGTGCCAGCAGCTTAGGGGGACTCGACCAAGAGACCCAGTACTTC.

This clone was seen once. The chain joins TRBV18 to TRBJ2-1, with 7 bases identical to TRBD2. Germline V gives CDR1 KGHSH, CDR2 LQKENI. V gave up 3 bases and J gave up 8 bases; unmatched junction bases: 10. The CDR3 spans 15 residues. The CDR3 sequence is CASSPPGLSTDEQFF. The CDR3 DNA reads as TGTGCCAGCTCACCCCCGGGACTATCGACCGATGAGCAGTTCTTC.

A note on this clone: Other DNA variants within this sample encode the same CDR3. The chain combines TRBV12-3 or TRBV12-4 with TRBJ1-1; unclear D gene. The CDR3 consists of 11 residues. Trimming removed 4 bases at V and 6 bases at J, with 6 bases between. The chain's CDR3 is CASSSSPEAFF. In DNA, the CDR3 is TGTGCCAGCAGTTCCTCCCCTGAAGCTTTCTTT.

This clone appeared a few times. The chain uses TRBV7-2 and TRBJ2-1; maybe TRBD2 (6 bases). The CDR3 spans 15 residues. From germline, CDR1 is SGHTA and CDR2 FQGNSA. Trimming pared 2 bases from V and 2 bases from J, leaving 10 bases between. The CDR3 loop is CASSLYSGTYNEQFF. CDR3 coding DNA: TGTGCCAGCAGCTTATATAGCGGAACCTACAATGAGCAGTTCTTC.

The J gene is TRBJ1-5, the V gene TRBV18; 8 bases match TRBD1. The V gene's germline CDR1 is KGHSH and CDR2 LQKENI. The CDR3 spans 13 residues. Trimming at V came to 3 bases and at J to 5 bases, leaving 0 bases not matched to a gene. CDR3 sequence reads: CASSPTGDQPQHF. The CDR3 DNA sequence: TGTGCCAGCTCACCGACAGGGGATCAGCCCCAGCATTTT.

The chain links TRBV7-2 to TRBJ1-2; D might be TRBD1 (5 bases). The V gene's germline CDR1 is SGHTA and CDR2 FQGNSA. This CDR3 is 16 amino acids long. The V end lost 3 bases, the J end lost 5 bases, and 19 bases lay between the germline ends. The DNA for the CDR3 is TGTGCCAGCAGCTTTTCGGGGGTCGGCGGAGCTTATGGCTACACCTTC. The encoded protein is CASSFSGVGGAYGYTF.

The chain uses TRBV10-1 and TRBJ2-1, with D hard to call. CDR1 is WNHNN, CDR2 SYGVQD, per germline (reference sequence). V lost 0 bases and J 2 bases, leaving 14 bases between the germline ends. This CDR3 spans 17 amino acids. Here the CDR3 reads CASSESPSRDPYNEQFF. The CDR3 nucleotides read TGCGCCAGCAGTGAGTCTCCTAGTCGCGACCCCTACAATGAGCAGTTCTTC.

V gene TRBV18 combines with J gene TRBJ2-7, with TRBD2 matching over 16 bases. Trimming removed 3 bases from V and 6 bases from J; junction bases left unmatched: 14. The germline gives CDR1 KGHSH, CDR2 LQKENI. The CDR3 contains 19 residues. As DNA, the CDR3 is TGTGCCAGCTCACCGTTCGCCTCCGGGACTAGCGGGAGGGCTGGCGAGCAGTACTTC. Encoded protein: CASSPFASGTSGRAGEQYF.

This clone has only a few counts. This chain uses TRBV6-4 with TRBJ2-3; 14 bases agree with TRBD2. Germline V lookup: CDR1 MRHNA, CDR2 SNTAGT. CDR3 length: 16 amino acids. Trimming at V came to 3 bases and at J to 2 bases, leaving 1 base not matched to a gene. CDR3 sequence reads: CASSETSGGATDTQYF. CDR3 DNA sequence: TGTGCCAGCAGTGAGACTAGCGGGGGGGCCACAGATACGCAGTATTTT.

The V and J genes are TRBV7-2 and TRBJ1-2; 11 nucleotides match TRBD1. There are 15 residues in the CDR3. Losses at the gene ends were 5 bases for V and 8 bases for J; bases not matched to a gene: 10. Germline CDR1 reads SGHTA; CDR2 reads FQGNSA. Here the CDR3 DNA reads TGTGCCAGCAGCCCAGTGCGGACAGGGGGCGCCGGCTACACCTTC. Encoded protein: CASSPVRTGGAGYTF.

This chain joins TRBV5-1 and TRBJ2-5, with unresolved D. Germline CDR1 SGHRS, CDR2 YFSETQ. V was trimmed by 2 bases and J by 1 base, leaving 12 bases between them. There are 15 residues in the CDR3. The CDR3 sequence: CASSFLPTSQETQYF. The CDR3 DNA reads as TGCGCCAGCAGCTTCCTCCCGACAAGCCAAGAGACCCAGTACTTC.

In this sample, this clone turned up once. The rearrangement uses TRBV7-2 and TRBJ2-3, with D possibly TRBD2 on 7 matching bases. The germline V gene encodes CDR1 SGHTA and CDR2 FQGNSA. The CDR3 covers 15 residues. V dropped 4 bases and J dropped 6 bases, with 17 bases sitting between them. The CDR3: CASSSWGAGEDTQYF. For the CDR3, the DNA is TGTGCCAGCAGCTCCTGGGGGGCGGGGGAGGATACGCAGTATTTT.

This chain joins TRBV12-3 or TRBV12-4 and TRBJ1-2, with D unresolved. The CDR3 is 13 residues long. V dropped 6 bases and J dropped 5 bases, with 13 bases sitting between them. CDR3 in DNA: TGTGCCAGCAGCCTGGGGTGGAGGTATGGCTACACCTTC. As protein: CASSLGWRYGYTF.

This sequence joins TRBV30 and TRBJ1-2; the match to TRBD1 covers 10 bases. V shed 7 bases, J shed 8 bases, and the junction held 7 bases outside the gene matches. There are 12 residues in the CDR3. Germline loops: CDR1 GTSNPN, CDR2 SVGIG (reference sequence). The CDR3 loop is CASSGTGDGYTF. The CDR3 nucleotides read TGTGCCTCGTCGGGGACAGGGGACGGCTACACCTTC. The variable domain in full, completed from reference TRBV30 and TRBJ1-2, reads SQTIHQWPATLVQPVGSPLSLECTVEGTSNPNLYWYRQAAGRGLQLLFYSVGIGQISSEVPQNLSASRPQDRQFILSSKKLLLSDSGFYLCASSGTGDGYTFGSGTRLTVV.